Sequencing of this T cell receptor beta chain was carried out in a study of blood T cell repertoires in COVID-19 (dated by TCRdb to the early 2020s). With respect to the entire study: Samples covering the acute and convalescent phases of COVID-19 were provided by collaborators in the United States, Italy and Spain. Samples came from the ongoing ImmuneRACE study (first 160 participants) plus 1,254 subjects from 6 global collaborators. The repertoires were made available in a free public database intended to serve as a resource for research on the immune response to SARS-CoV-2. Nearly every sample came with metadata listing a de-identified subject ID, COVID-19 status, age in years and sex. The material from the prospective study consisted of cDNA or gDNA derived from T cells, B-cell-depleted T cells, or PBMCs. The dataset comprised deeply sampled blood TCRbeta repertoires from subjects exposed to, actively infected with, or recovered from COVID-19. Where available, HLA class I and class II types were obtained from metadata supplied by the sample provider rather than from assay-based typing. Findings and caveats that apply to the study as a whole: Clinical and demographic metadata were provided uncurated, with the amount varying by source and participant.

This clone turned up a few times. No antigen is known for it. Per-base quality was not reported, and no clone a single base away is much larger than it. TCRbeta CDR3 regions were amplified from genomic DNA using the immunoSEQ Assay, a bias-controlled multiplex PCR. In the paper's pipeline: The number of nucleated cells in each sample was estimated from the amplification of reference gene primers within the assay. Sequence reads were collapsed and filtered to measure the absolute abundance of every unique TCRbeta CDR3 rearrangement. Productive Simpson clonality was computed per sample as the square root of Simpson's diversity index over productive rearrangements. TCRdb obtained this table from immuneACCESS and retained in-frame rearrangements with V and J assigned. These tables miss some clones; where compared with another copy, unresolved V genes account for less than half of the shortfall, and the remainder is unexplained. V and J calls and clone size follow that table, whereas D and trimming were derived from the DNA. The sample yields hundreds of thousands of clones; about 81% were counted once. Approximately 4% of the sample goes to the ten largest clones.

In the prospective study, participants were roughly 18 to 90 years old, resided in about two dozen geographic areas of the United States, and were enrolled through a virtual design. To assign participants to cohorts, the prospective study relied on clinical history that participants themselves reported in a screening survey and a study questionnaire. Each participant in the prospective study had whole blood, serum and a nasopharyngeal or oropharyngeal swab collected by mobile phlebotomists. Participants in the prospective study had the option to provide additional blood draws and questionnaires over a 2-month period. Prospective study blood samples were shipped either frozen or at room temperature before DNA extraction. The sequence was obtained from a man in his thirties or forties with acute COVID-19. Sequenced input: PBMCs or T cells enriched from blood (not recorded which).

The bases are TGTGCCAGCAAGTTGGCGACCGGGACAGTAGCTTTCTTT. It translates to CASKLATGTVAFF. This receptor chain uses TRBV12-3 or TRBV12-4 and TRBJ1-1, with 7 bases aligning to TRBD1. Compared with germline, V lacks 7 bases and J lacks 10 bases; bases without a gene match: 12. The CDR3 measures 13 amino acids from cysteine to phenylalanine. Only the CDR3 region is kept as DNA, spanning 39 bases read in frame from base 1.